The 27 T cell receptor beta chains reported below all come from one sample, sequenced in a study of early stage breast cancer tumors. Generated by immunoSEQ multiplex PCR, the TCRdb table keeps only in-frame clones and is missing some. The table has about 9,700 clones, 78% seen once. The sequenced sample consisted of normal breast tissue next to the tumor. These TCRs come from a person in their 40s with breast cancer.

J is TRBJ2-7 and V is TRBV14, with D perhaps TRBD1 (5 bases). V was trimmed by 0 bases and J by 5 bases, leaving 8 bases between them. The length of the CDR3 is 13 residues. The V gene's germline CDR1 is SGHDN and CDR2 FVKESK. CDR3 nucleotide sequence: TGTGCCAGCAGCCAAGATGCCAGGGACGAGCAGTACTTC. It is translated as CASSQDARDEQYF.

The chain is built from TRBV19 and TRBJ2-7; D is ambiguous. The CDR3 runs to 15 residues. Germline lookup yields CDR1 LNHDA and CDR2 SQIVND (reference sequence). V was clipped by 3 bases and J by 3 bases, with 15 bases between them. The CDR3 DNA is TGTGCCAGTAGTATTTACCTTGACCGACGCTACGAGCAGTACTTC. It translates to CASSIYLDRRYEQYF.

This clone was recorded once. This specimen includes other DNA sequences encoding the same CDR3. The chain recombines TRBV30 with TRBJ1-5; D is perhaps TRBD1 (5 bases). The CDR3 is 14 residues long. V lost 1 base and J 7 bases, leaving 14 bases between the germline ends. Germline V gives CDR1 GTSNPN, CDR2 SVGIG (reference sequence). As DNA, the CDR3 is TGTGCCTGGAGTGAGGGACCAGGGAACCAGCCCCAGCATTTT. Encoded protein: CAWSEGPGNQPQHF.

The chain is built from TRBV10-2 and TRBJ2-7; the match to TRBD1 covers 7 bases. V lost 3 bases to trimming and J lost 4 bases; unmatched junction nucleotides: 9. The CDR3 has 15 residues. The germline gives CDR1 WSHSY, CDR2 SAAADI. Written as DNA, the CDR3 is TGCGCCAGCAGTGAAGGCCCCACCAGGGGGTACGAGCAGTACTTC. Translation gives CASSEGPTRGYEQYF.

This clone appeared a few times. The chain uses TRBV11-2 and TRBJ1-3, with 7 bases aligning to TRBD1. Trimming cost V 3 bases and J 0 bases; bases outside gene matches: 8. The CDR3 is 17 amino acids. Germline CDR1 is SGHAT and CDR2 is FQNNGV. This CDR3 reads CASSLEGQLYSGNTIYF. CDR3 in DNA: TGTGCCAGCAGCTTGGAGGGACAGCTTTACTCTGGAAACACCATATATTTT.

This clone was seen more than once but under ten times. The V call is TRBV5-5, the J call TRBJ2-1, with a tentative D call TRBD1 (5 bases). CDR1 and CDR2 (germline): SGHKS, YYEKEE (reference sequence). Deletions cut 4 bases from V and 8 bases from J, with 19 bases between. The CDR3 contains 15 residues. The CDR3 protein is CASSIRVNGHDEQFF. In nucleotides, the CDR3 is TGTGCCAGCAGCATCAGGGTCAATGGGCACGATGAGCAGTTCTTC.

This rearrangement joins TRBV10-3 to TRBJ2-5; the D gene is possibly TRBD2 (5 bases). This CDR3 region has 15 residues. Germline CDR1 and CDR2: ENHRY and SYGVKD. Trimming pared 3 bases from V and 1 base from J, leaving 12 bases between. CDR3 amino acids: CAISDFGESQETQYF. CDR3 DNA sequence: TGTGCCATCAGTGACTTCGGGGAGTCCCAAGAGACCCAGTACTTC.

The chain recombines TRBV18 with TRBJ2-2; 13 bases agree with TRBD2. The germline gives CDR1 KGHSH, CDR2 LQKENI. CDR3 size: 18 residues. V shed 3 bases and J 3 bases; nucleotides not matched to a gene: 7. The CDR3 here is CASSPELAGGPHTGELFF. The CDR3 region has the DNA TGTGCCAGCTCACCCGAACTAGCGGGAGGGCCTCACACCGGGGAGCTGTTTTTT.

The CDR3 DNA reads TGTGCCAGCAGTCCGGGGACTAGCGGGAGCGTAGTCGAGCAGTACTTC. Its translation is CASSPGTSGSVVEQYF. This chain links TRBV27 with TRBJ2-7; 14 nucleotides match TRBD2. Trimming at V came to 5 bases and at J to 6 bases, leaving 9 bases not matched to a gene. The CDR3 runs 16 residues. CDR1 is MNHEY, CDR2 SMNVEV, per germline (reference sequence).

This rearrangement joins TRBV5-5 to TRBJ1-4, with 7 positions matching TRBD1. The CDR3 length is 15 residues. J was trimmed by 7 bases and V by 4 bases; bases with no gene match: 10. Germline V CDR1 and CDR2: SGHKS, YYEKEE (reference sequence). For the CDR3, the DNA is TGTGCCAGCAGCATAATGTCGGCAGGGGGTGAAAAACTGTTTTTT. It encodes CASSIMSAGGEKLFF.

The chain is built from TRBV11-2 and TRBJ2-1; no clear D gene. Germline CDR1 SGHAT, CDR2 FQNNGV. Trimming took 1 base from V and 4 from J, leaving 5 bases between them. The CDR3 is 13 amino acids. This CDR3 reads CASSLGLYNEQFF. DNA of the CDR3: TGTGCCAGCAGCTTAGGACTTTACAATGAGCAGTTCTTC.

A word on this clone: One end of the junction does not line up with germline, which may come from a read error. V and J are TRBV29-1 and TRBJ2-7, with 7 nucleotides matching TRBD1. The CDR3 length is 15 residues. Germline V gene data show CDR1 as SQVTM and CDR2 as ANQGSEA. The CDR3 DNA follows: TGCAGCGTGGAAGTGACTGACAGGGCTAACTACGAGCAGTACTTC. Translation gives CSVEVTDRANYEQYF.

The sample holds one count of this clone. J is TRBJ2-3 and V is TRBV7-2, with 7 bases lining up with TRBD2. Germline values: CDR1 SGHTA, CDR2 FQGNSA. V lost 8 bases, J lost 0 bases, and 5 bases stayed unmatched. CDR3 length: 14 amino acids. In DNA form, the CDR3 reads TGTGCCAGCCGCCTCGGGAGGAGCACAGATACGCAGTATTTT. Encoded protein: CASRLGRSTDTQYF.

This CDR3 is CAWRVGRGINTIYF. As DNA, the CDR3 is TGTGCCTGGAGGGTAGGCAGGGGGATAAACACCATATATTTT. The chain combines TRBV30 with TRBJ1-3, with TRBD1 matching 7 bases. With 3 bases clipped from V and 6 bases from J, the junction kept 8 bases outside the gene matches. This CDR3 has 14 amino acids. The germline gives CDR1 GTSNPN, CDR2 SVGIG (reference sequence).

This clone came up a few times. This chain uses TRBV6-6 with TRBJ1-5, with 8 bases fitting TRBD1. V was clipped by 6 bases and J by 3 bases; unmatched bases: 4. The CDR3 totals 14 residues. Germline V gives CDR1 MNHNY, CDR2 SVGAGI (reference sequence). CDR3 residues: CASSLTGDNQPQHF. The CDR3 DNA follows: TGTGCCAGCAGCTTGACAGGGGACAATCAGCCCCAGCATTTT.

Written as DNA, the CDR3 is TGTGCCAGCAGCTTGGGAACGGGAGGCGGCCAAGAGACCCAGTACTTC. Its translation: CASSLGTGGGQETQYF. The rearrangement links TRBV11-3 to TRBJ2-5, with 7 bases identical to TRBD2. The CDR3 has 16 residues. V shed 3 bases, J shed 1 base, and the junction held 8 bases outside the gene matches. Per germline, CDR1 SGHNT and CDR2 YENEEA. The complete variable domain, with remaining parts taken from reference TRBV11-3 and TRBJ2-5, reads EAGVVQSPRYKIIEKKQPVAFWCNPISGHNTLYWYLQNLGQGPELLIRYENEEAVDDSQLPKDRFSAERLKGVDSTLKIQPAELGDSAVYLCASSLGTGGGQETQYFGPGTRLLVL.

The table lists this clone with a few counts. The chain carries TRBV9 and TRBJ2-3, with 9 bases matching TRBD2. The trim removed 4 bases at V and 4 bases at J, leaving 7 bases unmatched. Germline V gene lookup returns CDR1 SGDLS and CDR2 YYNGEE. The length of the CDR3 is 15 residues. This CDR3 is CASSTGLAWSDTQYF. In DNA form, the CDR3 reads TGTGCCAGCAGCACAGGACTAGCGTGGTCAGATACGCAGTATTTT.

The genes are TRBV19 and TRBJ1-1; D perhaps matches TRBD1 (5 bases). Germline CDR1 LNHDA, CDR2 SQIVND (reference sequence). The CDR3 is made up of 14 amino acids. Trimming stripped 5 bases from V and 0 bases from J, with 10 bases between. The CDR3 loop reads CASSRQGLNTEAFF. The CDR3 DNA sequence: TGTGCCAGTAGTCGCCAGGGCCTGAACACTGAAGCTTTCTTT.

J is TRBJ2-2 and V is TRBV19, with 12 bases matching TRBD2. The CDR3 consists of 18 residues. Germline V lookup: CDR1 LNHDA, CDR2 SQIVND (reference sequence). With V trimmed by 5 bases and J by 3 bases, 10 bases remained unmatched. CDR3 nucleotides: TGTGCCAGTAGTCCCAATCAACTAGCGGGAGGATACACCGGGGAGCTGTTTTTT. Residues: CASSPNQLAGGYTGELFF.

V and J are TRBV6-5 and TRBJ2-3; D is perhaps TRBD2 (5 bases). This CDR3 comprises 15 residues. V lost 8 bases, J lost 4 bases, and 19 bases lay in between. CDR1 is MNHEY and CDR2 is SVGAGI in the germline V gene. Here the CDR3 reads CASSSAEGSADTQYF. CDR3 sequence (DNA): TGTGCCAGCTCCTCTGCCGAGGGCTCGGCAGATACGCAGTATTTT.

This clone was observed once. CDR3 amino acids: CASSLGGQNYNEQFF. The CDR3 DNA follows: TGCGCCAGCAGCTTGGGGGGACAGAACTACAATGAGCAGTTCTTC. This chain links TRBV5-1 with TRBJ2-1; 7 nucleotides align to TRBD1. This CDR3 has 15 residues. With V trimmed by 0 bases and J by 3 bases, 3 bases remained unmatched. Germline-derived CDR1 and CDR2 are SGHRS and YFSETQ.

The V and J genes are TRBV29-1 and TRBJ1-1; D remains ambiguous. V lost 7 bases to trimming and J lost 0 bases, with 6 bases between them. Germline loops: CDR1 SQVTM, CDR2 ANQGSEA. There are 11 residues in the CDR3. The CDR3 DNA reads as TGCAGCGCCCGATTGAACACTGAAGCTTTCTTT. Amino acid sequence: CSARLNTEAFF.

The genes are TRBV27 and TRBJ1-3; D ambiguous. Germline lookup yields CDR1 MNHEY and CDR2 SMNVEV (reference sequence). The CDR3 spans 13 residues. V gave up 8 bases and J gave up 0 bases, with 8 bases separating them. CDR3 sequence: CASGFFSGNTIYF. The CDR3 coding sequence is TGTGCCAGCGGCTTCTTCTCTGGAAACACCATATATTTT.

The rearrangement links TRBV11-1 to TRBJ2-2; TRBD2 is a possible D gene (6 bases). The germline V gene encodes CDR1 SGHAT and CDR2 FQDESV (reference sequence). V was trimmed by 5 bases and J by 4 bases, leaving 14 bases between them. The CDR3 is 15 amino acids. Written as DNA, the CDR3 is TGTGCCAGCAGCCCTGGGCGGGAAGGCACCGGGGAGCTGTTTTTT. The encoded protein is CASSPGREGTGELFF.

The chain couples TRBV7-2 to TRBJ1-2; the D gene is possibly TRBD1 (5 bases). The CDR3 loop spans 11 amino acids. Per germline, CDR1 SGHTA and CDR2 FQGNSA. V was cut by 2 bases and J by 8 bases, with 6 bases left in between. DNA of the CDR3: TGTGCCAGCAGCTTAACAGGCGGCTACACCTTC. Translated, it gives CASSLTGGYTF. Filled out from reference TRBV7-2 and TRBJ1-2, the complete variable domain reads GAGVSQSPSNKVTEKGKDVELRCDPISGHTALYWYRQSLGQGLEFLIYFQGNSAPDKSGLPSDRFSAERTGGSVSTLTIQRTQQEDSAVYLCASSLTGGYTFGSGTRLTVV.

The genes are TRBV13 and TRBJ1-1, with D unclear. Trimming stripped 6 bases from V and 5 bases from J, with 16 bases between. CDR1 is PRHDT, CDR2 FYEKMQ, per germline (reference sequence). CDR3 size: 14 residues. DNA of the CDR3: TGTGCCAGCAGACGGACGTCCCGAGATACTGAAGCTTTCTTT. This translates into CASRRTSRDTEAFF.

The J gene is TRBJ2-7, the V gene TRBV2, with 7 bases that match TRBD2. The CDR3 is 11 residues long. The V and J ends lost 6 bases and 9 bases, in that order; junction bases with no gene match: 5. From germline, CDR1 is SNHLY and CDR2 FYNNEI. CDR3 protein: CASRGLSGQYF. CDR3 sequence (DNA): TGTGCCAGCAGGGGACTATCGGGGCAGTACTTC.